This entry features one T cell receptor (beta chain) sequence. This clone occurred a few times. What antigen it recognizes has not been identified. The sample holds no much larger clone one base away, and base qualities are not on file. Each donor gave one peripheral blood draw, averaging around 0.11 L, which was collected into heparinised tubes. Using a panel that included CD45RO, CCR7, CD25, CD127, CD95 and CD27, naive, central memory, regulatory and stem cell-like memory CD4+ T cells were sorted on a BD FACSAria II. All sorted populations exceeded 95% purity. PBMCs were isolated right away by Lymphoprep density gradient centrifugation and were stained directly, without culture. So that batch effects would be minimized, each experiment stained and sorted samples in pairs, pairing one healthy donor with one patient. These data are taken from a study of beta chain features in type 1 diabetes (dated by TCRdb to between 2017 and 2018). For context, the study as a whole: No differences in mean age, gender distribution, total cell number or subset yield were found between patients and healthy donors. A total of roughly 110 million sorted cells were examined across all samples, and the number of cells per subset was strongly correlated with RNA yield. The study compared the TCRB repertoires of sorted circulating CD4+ T cell subsets in recently diagnosed type 1 diabetes patients with those in matched healthy donors. Regulatory and stem cell-like memory subsets were obtained from only 8 patients and about eight healthy donors, while naive and central memory subsets were obtained from all 28 donors. Results the study describes overall, beyond this receptor: Sequencing cDNA rather than genomic DNA could over-represent highly expressing activated cells, although activation and CD3 levels did not differ between groups. Because the HLA sub-analyses included only small numbers of individuals, any influence of HLA type on TCRB rearrangement was left unresolved. PCR might favor shorter templates, but patient and control samples were amplified and corrected together, so any skew would affect both groups equally. Naive, central memory and regulatory TCRB repertoires appeared to be more similar among patients than among healthy donors. Fewer insertions and more nucleotide deletions at VDJ recombination sites were observed in patients with type 1 diabetes, implying thymic rearrangement abnormalities. A moderate but significant shortening of TCRB CDR3 length was observed in type 1 diabetes patients in all four CD4+ subsets.

The entire amount of isolated RNA was reverse transcribed using the High Capacity cDNA Reverse Transcription Kit, so the sequenced TCRB transcripts were expressed ones. Naive, central memory and regulatory T cell samples underwent deep immunoSEQ sequencing, averaging around 4 million total reads per sample. After sorted cells were lysed in RLT buffer, RNA was extracted with DNase-treated RNeasy Micro or Mini kits, with the choice depending on cell number. To prevent cross-contamination, each cell subset was processed individually, whereas patient and healthy donor samples were processed jointly. The immunoSEQ multiplex PCR was used to amplify TCRB sequences from cDNA, yielding 87-bp fragments that span the CDR3 region. Sequencing of the amplicons was performed on the Illumina HiSeq platform. As for how the authors treated the data: PCR bias was computationally corrected using synthetic template baselines, reads within Hamming distance 2 were collapsed, and singletons that could not be merged were discarded. Reads were aligned to IMGT to assign V, D and J genes, CDR3 length, and insertions or deletions at six rearrangement sites. Clonotype counts were normalized to sorted cell number within each subset before computing true diversity and Gini coefficients with the tcR R package. Repertoire sharing was quantified using the overlap coefficient calculated on TCRB nucleotide sequences. As a proxy for the pre-selection repertoire, out-of-frame TCRB sequences from naive cells were analyzed. Entries here come from immuneACCESS through TCRdb and include only in-frame sequences with V and J called. Some clones fail to appear in such tables; in the studies checked, an unresolved V gene covers under half of the shortfall, and the cause of the remainder is unknown. V, J and clone size reflect that table, while D and trimming were determined from the DNA. The sample has around 650,000 clones on record, roughly 12% of them singletons. The top ten clones comprise around 0.12% of the sample.

From its cysteine to its phenylalanine, the CDR3 spans 16 amino acids. Kept here is only the CDR3 DNA, which spans 48 bases and is read in frame from base 1. In the germline V gene (reference sequence), CDR1 corresponds to SEHNR and CDR2 to FQNEAQ. V is shortened by 5 bases, J by 8 bases, and the region joining them spans 24 bases. This TCR was sampled from a man aged 30-40 years with type 1 diabetes. The V gene is TRBV7-9 and the J gene is TRBJ1-2, with the D gene call left open. The sample consisted of naive CD4+ T cells from blood. In the paper's terms, the cell subset or site label means: true naive CD4+ T cells. The nucleotides are TGTGCCAGCAGCGAGGAGGACCTGGTGGTCCTGGGAGGCTACACCTTC. Its coded protein is CASSEEDLVVLGGYTF.